This T cell receptor beta chain was recovered during a study of blood T cells in healthy people across ages. Next came a second PCR, run for about 6 to 11 cycles, which used a sample-barcoded 5' primer along with a J-beta primer mix. TCRdb redid the calling of the 5' RACE reads with MiXCR, one entry per CDR3 protein. Of hundreds of thousands of distinct CDR3 sequences in the sample, 45% to 65% are singletons; the top ten hold roughly 34%. This CDR3 is 17 amino acids long. V gave up 0 bases and J gave up 5 bases; unmatched junction bases: 6. Germline CDR1 is LGHDT and CDR2 is YNNKEL (reference sequence).

Sequenced material: blood. The sequence was obtained from a man in his 60s in good health. The V call is TRBV3-1, the J call TRBJ2-1; 11 bases are shared with TRBD2. The CDR3 sequence is CASSQDPLAGGHNEQFF. As DNA, the CDR3 is TGTGCCAGCAGCCAAGACCCCCTAGCGGGGGGTCACAATGAGCAGTTCTTC.